Listed here are 24 T cell receptor beta chains from one sample, sequenced in a study of T cell repertoires in cytomegalovirus infection. Each CDR3 protein is one row after TCRdb ran MiXCR on the reads. The data contain approximately 910,000 distinct CDR3 sequences, around 29% of them singletons. These TCRs are of unknown antigen specificity. The sequences come from cultured CD8+ T cells from PBMCs, collected from culture after CMV antigen stimulation. These receptors were taken from a human donor in good health (CMV status not recorded). Some clones in this sample may be carry-over from other donors' samples.

This clonotype has only a few counts. The rearrangement joins TRBV19 to TRBJ2-1; TRBD2 matches at 8 bases. The CDR3 length is 13 residues. The V and J ends lost 1 base and 9 bases, in that order; junction bases with no gene match: 2. Germline values: CDR1 LNHDA, CDR2 SQIVND (reference sequence). CDR3 sequence reads: CASSIAGGSEQFF. CDR3 in DNA: TGTGCCAGTAGTATAGCGGGGGGGAGTGAGCAGTTCTTC.

This clonotype appeared a few times. The chain employs TRBV5-6 and TRBJ1-4; no firm D call. This CDR3 region has 14 residues. V was trimmed by 4 bases and J by 7 bases, leaving 14 bases between them. Germline assignment: CDR1 SGHDT and CDR2 YYEEEE. DNA of the CDR3: TGTGCCAGCAGCGTTGGCGGTGTCGGTGAAAAACTGTTTTTT. This codes for CASSVGGVGEKLFF.

This clonotype showed up just once. It is likely a read error, because the conserved phenylalanine at the end of the CDR3 is missing. The chain recombines TRBV7-6 with TRBJ1-5; D call uncertain. This CDR3 has 13 amino acids. V lost 5 bases, J lost 0 bases, and 5 bases lay in between. Germline V gene lookup returns CDR1 SGHVS and CDR2 FNYEAQ. This CDR3 is CASSRGSNQPQHV. The DNA of the CDR3 is TGTGCCAGCAGCAGAGGTAGCAATCAGCCCCAGCATGTT.

The chain combines TRBV29-1 with TRBJ1-1; maybe TRBD1 (5 bases). This CDR3 spans 13 amino acids. CDR1 and CDR2 from the germline V gene are SQVTM and ANQGSEA. Trimming stripped 6 bases from V and 5 bases from J, with 16 bases between. CDR3 protein: CSVGDGEITEAFF. CDR3 coding DNA: TGCAGCGTCGGGGACGGAGAAATAACTGAAGCTTTCTTT.

The V call is TRBV27, the J call TRBJ2-1; no reliable D call. There are 13 residues in the CDR3. Germline-derived CDR1 and CDR2 are MNHEY and SMNVEV (reference sequence). Trimming took off 6 bases at V and 7 bases at J, with 13 bases between the two ends. CDR3 sequence (DNA): TGTGCCAGCAGCCAACCAAGTAGGAATGAGCAGTTCTTC. Translating it yields CASSQPSRNEQFF.

The chain links TRBV27 to TRBJ1-1; D remains ambiguous. This CDR3 contains 14 residues. Germline V lookup: CDR1 MNHEY, CDR2 SMNVEV (reference sequence). The V end lost 6 bases, the J end lost 2 bases, and 13 bases lay between the germline ends. The CDR3 is CASRALSDNTEAFF. The CDR3 DNA is TGTGCCAGCAGAGCCCTCTCGGATAACACTGAAGCTTTCTTT.

This clonotype was seen more than once but under ten times. The chain employs TRBV12-3 or TRBV12-4 and TRBJ2-7; unclear D gene. The CDR3 covers 12 residues. Trimming took off 4 bases at V and 6 bases at J, with 10 bases between the two ends. In nucleotides, the CDR3 is TGTGCCAGCAGTTGGGCCCGGACCGAGCAGTACTTC. It is translated as CASSWARTEQYF.

The genes are TRBV27 and TRBJ1-2; 7 nucleotides agree with TRBD1. The length of the CDR3 is 14 residues. Germline V CDR1 and CDR2: MNHEY, SMNVEV (reference sequence). The trim removed 3 bases at V and 7 bases at J, leaving 8 bases unmatched. The CDR3 DNA is TGTGCCAGCAGTTTTGGGACAGCCCGCGGTGGCTACACCTTC. Translation: CASSFGTARGGYTF.

This clonotype was detected a few times. This rearrangement joins TRBV29-1 to TRBJ1-2, with D maybe TRBD1 (6 bases). The CDR3 length is 12 residues. Germline V lookup: CDR1 SQVTM, CDR2 ANQGSEA. Trimming took 6 bases from V and 2 from J, leaving 10 bases between them. CDR3 amino acids: CSVLDRNYGYTF. As DNA, the CDR3 is TGCAGCGTCCTCGACAGGAACTATGGCTACACCTTC.

This clonotype has at least ten counts. The chain recombines TRBV19 with TRBJ2-7, with TRBD1 matching over 8 bases. Trimming removed 2 bases from V and 7 bases from J; junction bases left unmatched: 13. The CDR3 is 16 residues long. Germline CDR1 and CDR2: LNHDA and SQIVND (reference sequence). CDR3 in amino acids: CASSIPGQGLIEEQYV. The CDR3 DNA follows: TGTGCCAGTAGTATACCTGGACAGGGCTTGATCGAGGAGCAGTACGTC.

The chain carries TRBV27 and TRBJ1-2, with D possibly matching TRBD1 (5 bases). Germline lookup yields CDR1 MNHEY and CDR2 SMNVEV (reference sequence). Trimming pared 3 bases from V and 4 bases from J, leaving 15 bases between. CDR3 length equals 15 residues. The CDR3 sequence: CASSLAGGAIYGYTF. As DNA, the CDR3 is TGTGCCAGCAGTTTGGCGGGGGGAGCTATCTATGGCTACACCTTC.

In its sample, this clonotype was seen a few times. This chain uses TRBV7-9 with TRBJ1-2, with a possible D match to TRBD1 (5 bases). The CDR3 has 14 residues. The germline CDR1 and CDR2 sequences are SEHNR and FQNEAQ (reference sequence). The V and J ends lost 4 bases and 2 bases respectively, with 11 bases between them. The CDR3 DNA follows: TGTGCCAGCAGCTCCCCCGGGACCAACTATGGCTACACCTTC. Its protein product is CASSSPGTNYGYTF.

The rearrangement uses TRBV3-1 and TRBJ2-7; D possibly corresponds to TRBD2 (5 bases). V was trimmed by 0 bases and J by 4 bases, leaving 10 bases between them. The CDR3 contains 14 residues. Germline V lookup: CDR1 LGHDT, CDR2 YNNKEL (reference sequence). This CDR3 is CASSQDNGGYEQYF. The CDR3 nucleotides read TGTGCCAGCAGCCAAGATAATGGAGGTTACGAGCAGTACTTC.

Many counts were recorded for this clonotype. CDR3 sequence: CSARPSGGNTGELFF. CDR3 DNA: TGCAGTGCTAGACCCTCCGGTGGGAACACCGGGGAGCTGTTTTTT. The chain combines TRBV20-1 with TRBJ2-2; D is undetermined. Trimming left V 2 bases short and J 1 base short, with 11 bases between. Germline assignment: CDR1 DFQATT and CDR2 SNEGSKA (reference sequence). The CDR3 is 15 amino acids.

This chain joins TRBV7-6 and TRBJ2-1, with 9 positions matching TRBD2. CDR3 length: 18 amino acids. Trimming at V came to 2 bases and at J to 3 bases, leaving 11 bases not matched to a gene. Germline loops: CDR1 SGHVS, CDR2 FNYEAQ. This CDR3 reads CASSLLSPSGALYNEQFF. CDR3 coding DNA: TGTGCCAGCAGCTTACTTTCCCCTAGCGGGGCCCTCTACAATGAGCAGTTCTTC.

The rearrangement links TRBV7-9 to TRBJ2-4; D possibly corresponds to TRBD2 (5 bases). V dropped 0 bases and J dropped 0 bases, with 9 bases sitting between them. CDR1 is SEHNR and CDR2 is FQNEAQ in the germline V gene (reference sequence). This CDR3 is built from 16 residues. The CDR3 region is CASSLAGEKAKNIQYF. In DNA form, the CDR3 reads TGTGCCAGCAGCTTAGCGGGAGAGAAAGCCAAAAACATTCAGTACTTC.

Only a few counts were recorded for this clonotype. The chain couples TRBV28 to TRBJ2-1, with a weak D call TRBD2 (7 bases). The CDR3 extends over 16 amino acids. Germline V gene sequence: CDR1 MDHEN, CDR2 SYDVKM. Trimming removed 6 bases from V and 1 base from J, with 16 bases in between. CDR3: CASSAEGGLSYNEQFF. DNA for the CDR3: TGTGCCAGCAGCGCTGAGGGGGGACTATCCTACAATGAGCAGTTCTTC.

This chain connects TRBV6-2 or TRBV6-3 to TRBJ1-1; no reliable D call. V was cut by 8 bases and J by 3 bases, with 10 bases left in between. The CDR3 spans 12 residues. Germline loops: CDR1 MNHEY, CDR2 SVGEGT. The CDR3 nucleotides are TGTGCCAGCGGTTTTGATGACACTGAAGCTTTCTTT. As protein: CASGFDDTEAFF.

This clonotype was picked up a small number of times. This chain joins TRBV27 and TRBJ1-2; TRBD1 aligns across 10 bases. This CDR3 is 16 amino acids long. Germline assignment: CDR1 MNHEY and CDR2 SMNVEV (reference sequence). Losses at the gene ends were 2 bases for V and 4 bases for J; bases not matched to a gene: 7. The CDR3 DNA follows: TGTGCCAGCAGTTTAACAACGACAGGGGGCATCTATGGCTACACCTTC. Its translation: CASSLTTTGGIYGYTF.

A remark on this clonotype: This sequence may be a read error, since a much larger clone differs from it by one base. The chain links TRBV11-2 to TRBJ2-1; D might be TRBD2 (6 bases). Germline V gene data show CDR1 as SGHAT and CDR2 as FQNNGV. The CDR3 runs to 12 residues. The germline V and J ends were trimmed by 6 bases and 11 bases, with 14 bases remaining between them. CDR3 DNA sequence: TGTGCCAGCAGACATGGGGGGACCAAGCAGTTCTTC. As protein: CASRHGGTKQFF.

This clonotype was counted ten times or more. J is TRBJ2-1 and V is TRBV12-3 or TRBV12-4; perhaps TRBD2 as D (5 bases). Trimming pared 6 bases from V and 6 bases from J, leaving 12 bases between. CDR3 length: 13 residues. The CDR3 nucleotides are TGTGCCAGCAGCCCCGGACTTTCCAATGAGCAGTTCTTC. Its protein product is CASSPGLSNEQFF.

The CDR3 coding sequence is TGTGCCAGCAGCTCGGAGCTCCCCTACGAGCAGTACTTC. Its translation is CASSSELPYEQYF. The V and J genes are TRBV7-6 and TRBJ2-7; unclear D gene. Trimming cost V 4 bases and J 2 bases, with 9 bases left between them. Looked up from germline, CDR1 is SGHVS and CDR2 is FNYEAQ. There are 13 residues in the CDR3.

CDR3 DNA: TGTGCCAGCAGTCCCGTGGGGGAAACTGAAGCTTTCTTT. It translates to CASSPVGETEAFF. This chain connects TRBV12-3 or TRBV12-4 to TRBJ1-1, with D possibly matching TRBD1 (5 bases). V was pared by 5 bases and J by 5 bases, with 12 bases between. The CDR3 has 13 amino acids.

In this sample, this clonotype turned up a few times. The chain links TRBV7-6 to TRBJ1-6; TRBD1 agrees at 8 bases. V was clipped by 0 bases and J by 6 bases; unmatched bases: 7. Germline CDR1 reads SGHVS; CDR2 reads FNYEAQ. The CDR3 has 17 amino acids. CDR3 in amino acids: CASSLAAVTGANSPLHF. The CDR3 region has the DNA TGTGCCAGCAGCTTAGCGGCAGTGACAGGGGCTAATTCACCCCTCCACTTT.